The present TCR beta chain was sequenced within a study of T cells in Graves' hyperthyroidism and ophthalmopathy (dated by TCRdb to between 2018 and 2021). Regarding the study in general: Peripheral blood samples were taken at the time of initial diagnosis, prior to any treatment. Once sampling was done, hyperthyroidism patients were given methimazole at a starting dose of 30 mg daily, whereas ophthalmopathy patients were given high-dose intravenous methylprednisolone. According to the paper, TCR Vbeta CDR3 sequencing was carried out on approximately 140 peripheral blood samples, which came from over 40 ophthalmopathy, around 74 hyperthyroidism and roughly 17 progressor patients. For training and testing, the 100 or so patients in the discovery cohort were randomly divided in a 7:3 ratio. The study also compared thyroid tissue and blood T-cell repertoires from a handful of Graves' hyperthyroidism patients. To identify TCR V-J signatures that set the groups apart, the researchers used a discovery cohort of 95 to 100 patients, made up of around 42 with Graves' ophthalmopathy and some 58 with stable Graves' hyperthyroidism. An independent validation cohort of around 19 hyperthyroidism patients and approximately 16 patients who later progressed to ophthalmopathy tested prospective prediction of ophthalmopathy. Points the paper makes about the study in general: During validation, the model predicted progression to ophthalmopathy a median of roughly 7.1 months ahead of onset, with more than 60% sensitivity and 72% to 80% specificity. Sample size was not statistically predetermined, and blinding of investigators to group allocation was not performed. Most expanded thyroid clonotypes (frequency above 0.001) were also found in blood, which suggests that blood repertoires may mirror thyroid immune responses. A 13 V-J signature model separated ophthalmopathy from stable hyperthyroidism, with around 91% sensitivity and around 84% specificity in cross-validation and 80%/75% in testing.

In this sample, this clonotype turned up many times. This clone's antigen is unknown. Base qualities are not provided; no much larger clone lies one nucleotide away. From a lookup of the germline V gene, CDR1 and CDR2 are SGHVS and FNYEAQ. Trimming costs V 5 bases and J 5 bases, and their ends lie 15 bases apart. Including the terminal cysteine and phenylalanine, the CDR3 comprises 14 residues. Only the CDR3 DNA is retained, 42 bases long and in frame from the first base. In the ophthalmopathy patients, disease was moderately to severely active, with a Clinical Activity Score of 3 or more, a NOSPECS grade of 4 or more, and a duration of less than 3 months. Any patient with an uncontrolled infection, another autoimmune disease, pregnancy or lactation was excluded. Diagnoses were based on clinical symptoms, serum thyroxine and TRAb, thyroid ultrasound and orbital computed tomography. PBMCs were isolated from 10 ml of fresh peripheral blood by Ficoll-Paque density gradient centrifugation. Total RNA was extracted using Trizol reagent, and RNA quality was assessed on an Agilent 2100 Bioanalyzer.

Amplification of TCR beta CDR3 regions was carried out from RNA transcripts. A first-round RT-PCR of the TCR CDR3 used the HTBI primer set with the Qiagen OneStep RT-PCR kit. A second multiplex PCR round built the libraries, followed by size selection and purification. Sequencing of the libraries was done on an Illumina HiSeq2000 using paired-end 100 bp reads. In the paper's pipeline: SOAPnuke was used to process the raw data, with reads discarded if the reads contained adapters or uncalled bases, had a mean Phred below 15, or lacked an exact constant-primer or identifier match. High-quality paired reads were merged using COPE v1.2.5, and each unique nucleotide sequence was defined as a clonotype. MiTCR v1.1 was used to align the clonotypes against IMGT TRBV, TRBD and TRBJ reference segments. The analysis included only V-J combinations with a frequency above 0.0001, which together covered 99% to 99.2% of the repertoires. The TCS score was defined as F50 (clonal expansion) divided by E x V (chaos), with BLOSUM62-based TCRdist calculated between CDR3 peptides within each V-J. Welch's t-statistics and random forest reduced around 550 V-J features to around 14, which were used in a naive Bayes classifier (R e1071). The public reads were reanalyzed by TCRdb: fastp trimming at Q25, MiXCR alignment, in-frame beta chains only. For every CDR3 protein sequence, its rows merge into one entry that carries the most common genes and DNA. V and J calls and clone size were set by TCRdb, not the authors. A total of about half a million distinct CDR3 sequences appear in this sample, roughly 25% of them only once. Approximately 10% of the sample is held by the ten biggest clonotypes.

Input material: blood. Recombination connected TRBV7-6 to TRBJ1-1; TRBD1 might be the D gene, on 5 matching bases. This receptor was taken from a woman aged 25 to 45 with Graves' ophthalmopathy. CDR3 sequence: CASSPRQFGTEAFF. In nucleotides, the sequence is TGTGCCAGCAGCCCGAGACAGTTCGGTACTGAAGCTTTCTTT.